This TCR beta chain was sequenced in a study of control samples from healthy donors and cancer patients. Trimming took 5 bases from V and 5 from J, leaving 9 bases between them. The CDR3 consists of 12 residues. Germline V gene lookup returns CDR1 SEHNR and CDR2 FQNEAQ (reference sequence). Sequenced by immunoSEQ multiplex PCR; TCRdb stores in-frame clones only, minus some. The sample gives roughly 95,000 clones, around nine tenths of which show up once; around 2.8% is in the top ten. Sample: blood. This clonotype was sampled from a human donor in good health. The donor label of this sample is uncertain. The rearrangement links TRBV7-9 to TRBJ1-2; perhaps TRBD1 as D (6 bases). The CDR3 region has the DNA TGTGCCAGCAGCCCCCAGGGGTATGGCTACACCTTC. Its translation: CASSPQGYGYTF.